The 17 T cell receptor beta chains below come from one sample, sequenced in a study of fetal regulatory T cell absence and autoimmunity. Clones were sequenced by immunoSEQ multiplex PCR, and TCRdb holds only the in-frame ones, with some missing. The table has 95,000 to 100,000 clones, about two thirds seen once. Sequenced: pancreas tissue. The receptor source for this set is a male donor with IPEX syndrome.

Here the CDR3 reads CASSQDPPRLVTDTQYF. The CDR3 DNA reads as TGTGCCAGCAGCCAAGATCCGCCCAGGCTAGTAACAGATACGCAGTATTTT. The V and J genes are TRBV14 and TRBJ2-3; no clear D gene. CDR3 length: 17 residues. Germline values: CDR1 SGHDN, CDR2 FVKESK. The V end lost 0 bases, the J end lost 3 bases, and 16 bases lay between the germline ends.

The chain carries TRBV7-9 and TRBJ2-1; possibly TRBD1 or TRBD2 for D (5 bases each). V shed 5 bases and J shed 7 bases, with 18 bases lying between them. This CDR3 contains 15 residues. The germline V gene has CDR1 SEHNR and CDR2 FQNEAQ (reference sequence). The CDR3 region has the DNA TGTGCCAGCAGCGCTCGCCGGAGAGGGGAGAATGAGCAGTTCTTC. Translated: CASSARRRGENEQFF.

The chain joins TRBV7-6 to TRBJ2-2; the D is unclear. V was shortened by 0 bases and J by 6 bases, with 5 bases between the two germline ends. Germline-derived CDR1 and CDR2 are SGHVS and FNYEAQ. The CDR3 covers 13 residues. The CDR3 DNA reads TGTGCCAGCAGCTTAGCAGGTCCCGGGGAGCTGTTTTTT. Protein: CASSLAGPGELFF.

The sample holds a few counts of this clone. Different DNA sequences within this sample yield the same CDR3. V and J are TRBV7-2 and TRBJ1-1, with D possibly matching TRBD1 (5 bases). The length of the CDR3 is 13 residues. Looked up from germline, CDR1 is SGHTA and CDR2 is FQGNSA. Trimming cost V 3 bases and J 2 bases, with 7 bases left between them. The CDR3 loop is CASSLQGNTEAFF. The CDR3 DNA reads as TGTGCCAGCAGCTTGCAGGGAAACACTGAAGCTTTCTTT.

The sample holds a few counts of this clone. The genes are TRBV12-2 and TRBJ2-7; the table calls TRBD2, which could not be checked here. TRBV12-2 is annotated as a pseudogene. The CDR3 sequence is 17 residues long. This CDR3 is CASRLSRTSGGRYEQYF. The CDR3 DNA reads as TGTGCAAGTCGCTTATCAAGGACTAGCGGGGGACGTTACGAGCAGTACTTC.

This clone was picked up many times. This chain connects TRBV7-2 to TRBJ2-3, with D unclear. This CDR3 is 12 amino acids long. The germline V gene has CDR1 SGHTA and CDR2 FQGNSA. The germline V and J ends were trimmed by 4 bases and 4 bases, with 6 bases remaining between them. This CDR3 is CASSSGPDTQYF. In DNA form, the CDR3 reads TGTGCCAGCAGCTCCGGACCAGATACGCAGTATTTT.

The table lists this clone with a few counts. The chain carries TRBV21-1 and TRBJ1-1; the tabulated D call, TRBD1, remains unverified against the DNA. TRBV21-1 is recorded as a pseudogene. The CDR3 is 13 amino acids. CDR3 in amino acids: CASSKTGNTEAFF. In DNA form, the CDR3 reads TGTGCCAGCAGCAAGACAGGGAACACTGAAGCTTTCTTT.

CDR3: CASSQDILRNTEAFF. CDR3 DNA: TGCGCCAGCAGCCAAGATATCCTTCGAAACACTGAAGCTTTCTTT. The chain is built from TRBV4-1 and TRBJ1-1; D is unclear. Deletions cut 0 bases from V and 2 bases from J, with 10 bases between. The CDR3 extends over 15 amino acids. Germline assignment: CDR1 MGHRA and CDR2 YSYEKL.

The chain couples TRBV2 to TRBJ2-5, with 10 bases lining up with TRBD2. V was clipped by 6 bases and J by 0 bases; unmatched bases: 16. The CDR3 consists of 19 residues. The V gene's germline CDR1 is SNHLY and CDR2 FYNNEI. The CDR3 region is CASSVSGTSAYMDQETQYF. DNA of the CDR3: TGTGCCAGCAGCGTTTCCGGGACTAGCGCTTACATGGACCAAGAGACCCAGTACTTC.

The chain carries TRBV20-1 and TRBJ2-3, with D hard to call. This CDR3 region has 10 residues. Deletions cut 6 bases from V and 5 bases from J, with 6 bases between. Germline CDR1 reads DFQATT; CDR2 reads SNEGSKA (reference sequence). CDR3 in DNA: TGCAGTGCGGCCGGAGATACGCAGTATTTT. It is translated as CSAAGDTQYF.

The chain links TRBV9 to TRBJ1-4; perhaps TRBD1 as D (6 bases). Germline V CDR1 and CDR2: SGDLS, YYNGEE. The CDR3 length is 15 residues. V lost 0 bases to trimming and J lost 8 bases, with 14 bases between them. This CDR3 is CASSVAGGAGEKLFF. In DNA, the CDR3 is TGTGCCAGCAGCGTAGCGGGGGGCGCCGGAGAAAAACTGTTTTTT.

This chain uses TRBV9 with TRBJ2-3; TRBD2 matches at 11 bases. From germline, CDR1 is SGDLS and CDR2 YYNGEE. The junction had 2 bases not matched to a gene; V was cut back by 0 bases and J by 2 bases. The CDR3 contains 16 residues. The CDR3 spells CASSVGLAGHTDTQYF. In DNA, the CDR3 is TGTGCCAGCAGCGTAGGACTAGCGGGACACACAGATACGCAGTATTTT.

This clone was counted once. The gene calls are TRBV7-8 and TRBJ1-1; D gene unclear. V lost 3 bases and J lost 2, with 19 bases in between. The CDR3 is 17 amino acids. The germline CDR1 and CDR2 sequences are SGHVS and FQNEAQ. CDR3 sequence: CASSLSQESLFNTEAFF. Here the CDR3 DNA reads TGTGCCAGCAGCTTGAGTCAGGAGTCTTTATTTAACACTGAAGCTTTCTTT.

This clone was recorded once. The chain uses TRBV29-1 and TRBJ2-7; TRBD1 matches 7 bases. Germline-derived CDR1 and CDR2 are SQVTM and ANQGSEA. After removal of 6 bases from V and 1 base from J, the junction contained 6 bases not matched to a gene. The CDR3 is made up of 13 amino acids. The chain's CDR3 is CSVSRDSSYEQYF. The DNA for the CDR3 is TGCAGCGTCTCCCGGGACAGTTCCTACGAGCAGTACTTC.

This chain joins TRBV6-1 and TRBJ2-2; TRBD2 might be the D (6 bases). Trimming cost V 5 bases and J 6 bases, with 16 bases left between them. Germline-derived CDR1 and CDR2 are MNHNS and SASEGT. The length of the CDR3 is 15 residues. Written as DNA, the CDR3 is TGTGCCAGCAGTACCCCCCGGGACTTCTCCGGGGAGCTGTTTTTT. Protein: CASSTPRDFSGELFF.

The chain employs TRBV4-2 and TRBJ2-2, with a tentative D call TRBD1 (5 bases). The V gene lost 3 bases and the J gene lost 5 bases, with 13 bases spanning the gap. Germline CDR1 is LGHNA and CDR2 is YNFKEQ. The CDR3 sequence is 15 residues long. CDR3 sequence (DNA): TGTGCCAGCAGCCAGGTGGACAAACTTACCGGGGAGCTGTTTTTT. This codes for CASSQVDKLTGELFF.

The chain is built from TRBV5-1 and TRBJ1-1; 7 bases agree with TRBD1. The CDR3 length is 13 residues. With V trimmed by 8 bases and J by 1 base, 5 bases remained unmatched. The germline gives CDR1 SGHRS, CDR2 YFSETQ. The CDR3 nucleotides are TGCGCCAGTAAGGGGGCGTCGAACACTGAAGCTTTCTTT. The encoded protein is CASKGASNTEAFF.